The 14 T cell receptor beta chains presented below share a single source sample, sequenced in a study of control samples from healthy donors and cancer patients. TCRdb keeps only in-frame clones here, not all; method: immunoSEQ multiplex PCR. The sample consists of roughly 450,000 clones, over 75% of them appearing once. Sequences were obtained from PBMCs. The receptors originated from a man in his forties with head and neck cancer.

The chain uses TRBV6-4 and TRBJ1-1; weak D call: TRBD1 (6 bases). V lost 5 bases, J lost 3 bases, and 10 bases lay in between. This CDR3 comprises 13 residues. Germline V gene data show CDR1 as MRHNA and CDR2 as SNTAGT. This chain's CDR3 is CASSRQADTEAFF. The DNA for the CDR3 is TGTGCCAGCAGTCGACAGGCGGACACTGAAGCTTTCTTT.

The rearrangement links TRBV5-1 to TRBJ2-1, with D tentatively TRBD2 (6 bases). Germline CDR1 and CDR2: SGHRS and YFSETQ. The V and J ends lost 5 bases and 3 bases respectively, with 15 bases between them. The CDR3 is 15 residues long. The CDR3 sequence is CASSSGTHSYNEQFF. The CDR3 DNA sequence: TGCGCCAGCAGTTCCGGGACTCACAGCTACAATGAGCAGTTCTTC.

The chain employs TRBV12-3 or TRBV12-4 and TRBJ2-3; no clear D. This CDR3 region has 13 residues. Between the trimmed V and J ends, which lost 4 bases and 7 bases, there was a span of 12 bases. CDR3 sequence (DNA): TGTGCCAGCAGTTGGACCCTCTTGAATACGCAGTATTTT. This translates into CASSWTLLNTQYF.

V and J are TRBV12-3 or TRBV12-4 and TRBJ1-4, with 8 bases fitting TRBD1. V was pared by 4 bases and J by 7 bases, with 2 bases of the junction left unmatched. The CDR3 loop spans 13 amino acids. The CDR3 loop reads CASSYRGTEKLFF. In nucleotides, the CDR3 is TGTGCCAGCAGTTACAGGGGGACTGAAAAACTGTTTTTT.

The V call is TRBV28, the J call TRBJ2-7; 8 bases fit TRBD2. V was pared by 5 bases and J by 4 bases, with 10 bases of the junction left unmatched. This CDR3 comprises 15 residues. Germline V gives CDR1 MDHEN, CDR2 SYDVKM. The CDR3 spells CASSLPTSGGYEQYF. The CDR3 region has the DNA TGTGCCAGCAGTCTCCCCACTAGCGGAGGGTACGAGCAGTACTTC.

The genes are TRBV6-2 or TRBV6-3 and TRBJ2-1; tentative D call: TRBD1 (6 bases). The V gene lost 2 bases and the J gene lost 15 bases, with 20 bases spanning the gap. CDR1 and CDR2 from the germline V gene are MNHEY and SVGEGT. The CDR3 length is 14 residues. The CDR3 is CASSYLNTGTFLFF. DNA of the CDR3: TGTGCCAGCAGTTACCTTAATACCGGGACATTCCTGTTCTTC.

The gene calls are TRBV3-1 (or the pseudogene TRBV3-2) and TRBJ2-3; TRBD2 matches at 11 bases. J lost 0 bases, V lost 3 bases, and 5 bases had no gene match. The CDR3 covers 17 residues. Germline assignment: CDR1 LGHDT and CDR2 YNNKEL (reference sequence). As DNA, the CDR3 is TGTGCCAGCAGCCATGGACTAGCGGGCTATAGCACAGATACGCAGTATTTT. Its translation is CASSHGLAGYSTDTQYF.

This clone turned up a few times. The chain employs TRBV3-1 (or the pseudogene TRBV3-2) and TRBJ2-3; 13 nucleotides agree with TRBD2. With V trimmed by 1 base and J by 3 bases, 1 base remained unmatched. Germline V lookup: CDR1 LGHDT, CDR2 YNNKEL (reference sequence). The CDR3 consists of 16 residues. CDR3 bases: TGTGCCAGCAGCCAAGGACTAGCGGGGGGAACAGATACGCAGTATTTT. This gives the protein CASSQGLAGGTDTQYF.

The rearrangement links TRBV10-1 to TRBJ2-2; tentative D call: TRBD2 (5 bases). V was shortened by 9 bases and J by 8 bases, with 10 bases between the two germline ends. The germline V gene has CDR1 WNHNN and CDR2 SYGVQD (reference sequence). The CDR3 is 11 amino acids. The CDR3 is CASSPGGELFF. The CDR3 nucleotides read TGCGCCAGTAGCCCGGGAGGGGAGCTGTTTTTT.

The chain is built from TRBV3-1 (or the pseudogene TRBV3-2) and TRBJ1-2; D unclear. This CDR3 has 14 amino acids. Germline V lookup: CDR1 LGHDT, CDR2 YNNKEL (reference sequence). The V end lost 4 bases, the J end lost 2 bases, and 11 bases lay between the germline ends. CDR3 loop: CASSPRAANYGYTF. CDR3 sequence (DNA): TGTGCCAGCAGCCCACGGGCTGCGAACTATGGCTACACCTTC.

The chain couples TRBV5-5 to TRBJ2-7; TRBD2 matches 9 bases. The CDR3 runs 16 residues. Losses at the gene ends were 0 bases for V and 3 bases for J; bases not matched to a gene: 7. The germline V gene has CDR1 SGHKS and CDR2 YYEKEE (reference sequence). CDR3 coding DNA: TGTGCCAGCAGCTTGGGGGGGCTAGCGGGGAACTACGAGCAGTACTTC. It translates to CASSLGGLAGNYEQYF.

V and J are TRBV7-9 and TRBJ2-7, with a tentative D call TRBD1 (6 bases). The CDR3 extends over 14 amino acids. Between the trimmed V and J ends, which lost 3 bases and 1 base, there was a span of 10 bases. Germline values: CDR1 SEHNR, CDR2 FQNEAQ (reference sequence). The CDR3 DNA sequence: TGTGCCAGCAGCTTTAGTCAGGGGTCCTACGAGCAGTACTTC. The encoded protein is CASSFSQGSYEQYF.

The chain joins TRBV5-5 to TRBJ1-6; TRBD1 might be the D (5 bases). This CDR3 spans 15 amino acids. Germline V gene lookup returns CDR1 SGHKS and CDR2 YYEKEE (reference sequence). V shed 2 bases and J shed 9 bases, with 15 bases lying between them. The CDR3 DNA is TGTGCCAGCAGCTTCTGGGACCCTTCTGGTTCACCCCTCCACTTT. Its protein is CASSFWDPSGSPLHF.

The V call is TRBV19, the J call TRBJ1-5, with D unresolved. There are 16 residues in the CDR3. With 7 bases removed from V and 7 bases from J, the gap between germline ends came to 23 bases. Germline loops: CDR1 LNHDA, CDR2 SQIVND (reference sequence). The CDR3 sequence is CASTLSVGGGDQPQHF. The CDR3 nucleotides are TGTGCCAGTACTCTTTCGGTAGGCGGAGGTGACCAGCCCCAGCATTTT.